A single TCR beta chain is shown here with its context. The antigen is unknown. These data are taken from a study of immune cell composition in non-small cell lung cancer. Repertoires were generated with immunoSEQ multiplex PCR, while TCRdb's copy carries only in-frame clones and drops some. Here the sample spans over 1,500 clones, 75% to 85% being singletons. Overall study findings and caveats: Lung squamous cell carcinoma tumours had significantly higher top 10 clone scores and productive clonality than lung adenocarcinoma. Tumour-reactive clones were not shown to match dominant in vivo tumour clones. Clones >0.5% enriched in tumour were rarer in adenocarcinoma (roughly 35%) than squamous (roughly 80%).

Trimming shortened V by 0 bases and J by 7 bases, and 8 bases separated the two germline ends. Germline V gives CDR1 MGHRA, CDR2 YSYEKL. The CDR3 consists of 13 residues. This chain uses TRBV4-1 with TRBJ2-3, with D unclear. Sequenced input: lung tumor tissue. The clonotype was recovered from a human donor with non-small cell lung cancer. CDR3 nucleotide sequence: TGCGCCAGCAGCCAAGATCCGCGGAATACGCAGTATTTT. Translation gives CASSQDPRNTQYF.